This paragraph reports one TCR beta chain. The antigen it binds to is not known. No base qualities exist here, and no much larger clone lies one base off it. This sample is drawn from a study of CD8 T cells in ankylosing spondylitis (dated by TCRdb to about 2017). Study-wide context: To find TCR variants linked to disease, the study profiled T cell receptor beta repertoires in ankylosing spondylitis patients and healthy donors. The whole study cohort included 108 healthy donors and about two dozen ankylosing spondylitis patients. Samples of peripheral blood were taken, and for ankylosing spondylitis patients, synovial fluid was collected as well.

Synovial fluid samples were paired with blood samples taken from the same ankylosing spondylitis patients. The CDR3 sequence holds 12 residues, the cysteine and phenylalanine included. The kept DNA is CDR3 alone, 36 bases in frame from the first base. CDR1 MNHNY and CDR2 SVGAGI were looked up in the germline V gene (reference sequence). Trimming costs V 5 bases and J 6 bases, and their ends lie 10 bases apart. Study-wide findings and limitations: The disease-linked clones showed a CD8+ phenotype and occurred at relatively low frequencies in peripheral blood. The disease-linked clones were reported to be significantly enriched in matched synovial fluid samples from ankylosing spondylitis patients. Some of the motif variants had been reported before in the synovial fluid and blood of reactive arthritis patients, a finding that suggests common disease-initiation mechanisms. A TCR beta motif made up of roughly eight highly homologous amino acid variants appeared to be characteristic of blood from ankylosing spondylitis patients.

Sequenced on an Illumina HiSeq 2500. TCR beta libraries were prepared by quantitative 5'-RACE with molecular barcodes. On the authors' methods: A new computational method, built on a probabilistic model of VDJ rearrangement, was used to identify disease-linked TCR variants. TCRdb ran its own pipeline on the public reads, namely fastp trimming at Q25 and MiXCR clone calling, and kept in-frame beta chains. CDR3 protein sequences are deduplicated, and each keeps its most common genes and DNA. These V and J calls originate from TCRdb's pipeline instead of the authors' own analysis. The sample table lists some 30,000 distinct CDR3 sequences, 30% of them with a count of one. Under 50% of the sample lies in the top ten.

The clonotype comes from a male donor with ankylosing spondylitis. Recombination connected TRBV6-6 to TRBJ1-1, with the D gene too uncertain to name. Material: synovial fluid, either unsorted or a sorted T cell fraction (not recorded which). The CDR3 sequence is CASSQAPAEAFF. The nucleotides read TGTGCCAGCAGTCAGGCGCCGGCTGAAGCTTTCTTT.